This T cell receptor (beta chain) emerged from a study of T cells expressing NK-cell markers. This CDR3 contains 16 residues. CDR1 is MNHNS and CDR2 is SASEGT in the germline V gene. As concerns this clonotype: What it binds is not known.

Whole-study findings and limits: Top CD8+ clonotypes included the dominant CD3+CD56+NKG2C+ clonotypes in 6 or 7 donors.

TCRdb re-called the 5' RACE reads and shows each CDR3 protein once, DNA omitted. This sample's clone table lists hundreds of thousands of distinct CDR3 sequences. The clonotype comes from a woman aged 18 to 69 in good health. The sequencing sample was made of blood T cells: a sorted CD56 or NKG2C T cell subset, CD4+ or CD8+ T cells, or bulk PBMC T cells (not recorded which). The V and J genes are TRBV6-1 and TRBJ2-2; TCRdb's D call, TRBD2, is unchecked because there is no DNA. CDR3 sequence: CASSRLAGGPAGELFF.